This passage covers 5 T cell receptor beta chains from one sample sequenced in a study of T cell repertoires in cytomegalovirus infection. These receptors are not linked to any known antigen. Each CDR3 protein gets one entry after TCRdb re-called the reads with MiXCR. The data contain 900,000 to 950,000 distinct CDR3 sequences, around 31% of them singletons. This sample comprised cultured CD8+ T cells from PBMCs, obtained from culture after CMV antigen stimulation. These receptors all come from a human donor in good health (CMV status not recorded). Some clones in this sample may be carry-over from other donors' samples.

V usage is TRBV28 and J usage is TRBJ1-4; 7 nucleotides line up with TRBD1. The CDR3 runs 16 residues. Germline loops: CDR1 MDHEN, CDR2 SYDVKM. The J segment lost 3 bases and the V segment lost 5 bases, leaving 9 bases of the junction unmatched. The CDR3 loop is CASSLGTARANEKLFF. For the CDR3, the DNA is TGTGCCAGCAGTCTTGGGACAGCAAGAGCTAATGAAAAACTGTTTTTT.

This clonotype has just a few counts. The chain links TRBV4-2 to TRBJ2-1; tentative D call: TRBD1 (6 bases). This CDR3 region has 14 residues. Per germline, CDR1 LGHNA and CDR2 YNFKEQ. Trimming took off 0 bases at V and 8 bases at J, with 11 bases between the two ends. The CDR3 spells CASSQELRGYEQFF. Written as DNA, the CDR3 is TGTGCCAGCAGCCAAGAACTAAGGGGGTATGAGCAGTTCTTC.

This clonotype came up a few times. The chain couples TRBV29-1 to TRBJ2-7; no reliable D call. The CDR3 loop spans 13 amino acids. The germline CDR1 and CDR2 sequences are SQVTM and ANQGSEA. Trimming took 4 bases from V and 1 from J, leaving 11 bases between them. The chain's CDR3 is CSVGADVSYEQYF. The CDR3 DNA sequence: TGCAGCGTTGGTGCGGACGTATCCTACGAGCAGTACTTC.

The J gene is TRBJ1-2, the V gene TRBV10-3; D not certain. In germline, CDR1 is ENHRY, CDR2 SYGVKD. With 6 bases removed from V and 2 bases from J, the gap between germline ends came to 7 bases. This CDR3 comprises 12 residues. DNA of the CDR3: TGTGCCATCAGGACTCAGAACTATGGCTACACCTTC. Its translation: CAIRTQNYGYTF.

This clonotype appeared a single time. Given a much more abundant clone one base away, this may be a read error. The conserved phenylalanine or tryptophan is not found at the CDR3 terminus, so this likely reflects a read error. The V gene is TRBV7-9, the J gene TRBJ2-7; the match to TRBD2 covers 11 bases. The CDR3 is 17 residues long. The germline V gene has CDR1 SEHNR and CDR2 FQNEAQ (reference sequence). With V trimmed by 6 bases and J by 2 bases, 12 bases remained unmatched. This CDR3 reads CASSLNPTSGGTYEQYD. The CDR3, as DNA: TGTGCCAGCAGTCTAAACCCCACTAGCGGGGGAACCTACGAGCAGTACGAC.